The 22 T cell receptor beta chains reported below all come from one sample, sequenced in a study of cytomegalovirus exposure and HLA in healthy donors. PCR involved 60 Vbeta and 13 Jbeta primers. The table came from immunoSEQ multiplex PCR; TCRdb's copy has only in-frame clones and leaves some out. There are fewer than 200,000 clones in the sample; 80% to 90% occur only once, and roughly 2.2% lies in the top ten. Specimen: PBMCs. The receptors come from a man between 18 and 35 years old in good health and CMV-seropositive.

This rearrangement joins TRBV7-6 to TRBJ1-1; 9 positions agree with TRBD1. V was pared by 1 base and J by 1 base, with 4 bases of the junction left unmatched. Germline V CDR1 and CDR2: SGHVS, FNYEAQ. The CDR3 contains 16 residues. The CDR3 loop reads CASSLGGQGWNTEAFF. CDR3 coding DNA: TGTGCCAGCAGCTTAGGGGGACAGGGCTGGAACACTGAAGCTTTCTTT.

The chain joins TRBV30 to TRBJ2-7; D may be TRBD2 (5 bases). V was pared by 0 bases and J by 6 bases, with 12 bases between. The CDR3 runs 13 residues. Germline CDR1 and CDR2: GTSNPN and SVGIG (reference sequence). The CDR3, as DNA: TGTGCCTGGAGTGTCGGAGAGGGATTCGAGCAGTACTTC. It encodes CAWSVGEGFEQYF.

The chain has TRBV4-3 and TRBJ1-3, with D perhaps TRBD1 (5 bases). Looked up from germline, CDR1 is LGHNA and CDR2 is YSLEER. The CDR3 has 15 residues. Trimming removed 2 bases from V and 4 bases from J, with 12 bases in between. The CDR3 loop reads CASSQSRATGNTIYF. As DNA, the CDR3 is TGCGCCAGCAGCCAATCCAGGGCGACGGGAAACACCATATATTTT.

V and J are TRBV4-3 and TRBJ1-1; perhaps TRBD1 as D (5 bases). Trimming pared 0 bases from V and 6 bases from J, leaving 14 bases between. The CDR3 extends over 15 amino acids. CDR1 is LGHNA and CDR2 is YSLEER in the germline V gene. CDR3 in amino acids: CASSQDDSLRAEAFF. The CDR3 nucleotides are TGCGCCAGCAGCCAAGATGACAGCCTCCGGGCTGAAGCTTTCTTT.

V and J are TRBV19 and TRBJ2-3; 8 bases match TRBD2. The CDR3 spans 15 residues. Trimming removed 4 bases from V and 0 bases from J; junction bases left unmatched: 3. Germline V CDR1 and CDR2: LNHDA, SQIVND (reference sequence). This CDR3 is CASSNLAGSTDTQYF. Written as DNA, the CDR3 is TGTGCCAGTAGTAACTTAGCGGGAAGCACAGATACGCAGTATTTT.

The chain carries TRBV19 and TRBJ2-2; 7 bases match TRBD1. Germline V gene lookup returns CDR1 LNHDA and CDR2 SQIVND (reference sequence). This CDR3 is built from 14 residues. With 1 base clipped from V and 7 bases from J, the junction kept 3 bases outside the gene matches. CDR3 protein: CASSIARTGGELFF. The CDR3 DNA is TGTGCCAGTAGTATAGCCCGGACAGGCGGGGAGCTGTTTTTT.

J is TRBJ1-1 and V is TRBV29-1, with D perhaps matching TRBD1 (6 bases). This CDR3 is 11 amino acids long. Between the trimmed V and J ends, which lost 6 bases and 4 bases, there was a span of 9 bases. From germline, CDR1 is SQVTM and CDR2 ANQGSEA. In nucleotides, the CDR3 is TGCAGCGTGCCGACAGGCACTGAAGCTTTCTTT. Its protein product is CSVPTGTEAFF.

The V call is TRBV4-3, the J call TRBJ2-1; D possibly corresponds to TRBD1 (6 bases). Germline loops: CDR1 LGHNA, CDR2 YSLEER. The CDR3 contains 18 residues. Between the trimmed V and J ends, which lost 0 bases and 0 bases, there was a span of 15 bases. For the CDR3, the DNA is TGCGCCAGCAGCCAAGATCGGCTTGAGGGGGACTCCTACAATGAGCAGTTCTTC. This codes for CASSQDRLEGDSYNEQFF.

The J gene is TRBJ1-2, the V gene TRBV29-1; unclear D gene. The CDR3 sequence is 13 residues long. The germline V and J ends were trimmed by 4 bases and 0 bases, with 9 bases remaining between them. The germline gives CDR1 SQVTM, CDR2 ANQGSEA. CDR3 in DNA: TGCAGCGTTGTATTCGGGTCTAACTATGGCTACACCTTC. Its translation is CSVVFGSNYGYTF. Full variable domain (rest looked up from reference TRBV29-1 and TRBJ1-2): SAVISQKPSRDICQRGTSLTIQCQVDSQVTMMFWYRQQPGQSLTLIATANQGSEATYESGFVIDKFPISRPNLTFSTLTVSNMSPEDSSIYLCSVVFGSNYGYTFGSGTRLTVV.

This clone was found once. The V call is TRBV5-6, the J call TRBJ2-7; 8 bases map to TRBD1. This CDR3 has 15 residues. V was pared by 6 bases and J by 5 bases, with 13 bases of the junction left unmatched. Germline V gene lookup returns CDR1 SGHDT and CDR2 YYEEEE. The CDR3 is CASTSAQGASHEQYF. The CDR3 nucleotides read TGTGCCAGCACCTCGGCGCAGGGGGCTAGCCACGAGCAGTACTTC.

The rearrangement joins TRBV30 to TRBJ2-1, with TRBD2 identical over 12 bases. The CDR3 runs 18 residues. Unmatched junction bases numbered 10, after V lost 0 bases and J lost 4 bases. Germline CDR1 and CDR2: GTSNPN and SVGIG (reference sequence). The CDR3 here is CAWSVGLAGKKKYNEQFF. The DNA of the CDR3 is TGTGCCTGGAGTGTAGGACTAGCGGGGAAGAAAAAATACAATGAGCAGTTCTTC.

The chain couples TRBV6-4 to TRBJ2-2, with 7 bases aligning to TRBD1. Germline CDR1 and CDR2: MRHNA and SNTAGT. With V trimmed by 5 bases and J by 4 bases, 7 bases remained unmatched. CDR3 length: 15 residues. CDR3 DNA: TGTGCCAGCAGTTCTCAGGGGGTAGGCACCGGGGAGCTGTTTTTT. It codes for CASSSQGVGTGELFF.

This rearrangement joins TRBV23-1 to TRBJ1-5; 9 nucleotides align to TRBD1. TRBV23-1 is reported as an ORF; its role is uncertain. V dropped 3 bases and J dropped 1; count of bases not matched to a gene: 25. The CDR3 is 23 amino acids. The CDR3: CASSHIQGAGPWSGSKSNQPQHF. CDR3 nucleotide sequence: TGCGCCAGCAGTCACATACAGGGGGCGGGGCCCTGGAGTGGTTCCAAAAGCAATCAGCCCCAGCATTTT.

V is TRBV5-1 and J is TRBJ1-5, with D maybe TRBD1 (5 bases). Deletions cut 0 bases from V and 0 bases from J, with 7 bases between. Germline V CDR1 and CDR2: SGHRS, YFSETQ. The CDR3 covers 15 residues. The CDR3 sequence is CASSLGTNSNQPQHF. The CDR3 nucleotides are TGCGCCAGCAGCTTGGGGACAAATAGCAATCAGCCCCAGCATTTT.

For the CDR3, the DNA is TGTGCCAGCAGCTTAGATGCGGTGAATCAGCCCCAGCATTTT. It specifies CASSLDAVNQPQHF. This chain joins TRBV7-9 and TRBJ1-5; no clear D. Germline V gene data show CDR1 as SEHNR and CDR2 as FQNEAQ (reference sequence). This CDR3 contains 14 residues. V lost 1 base and J lost 4, with 8 bases in between.

This chain links TRBV5-6 with TRBJ2-3; TRBD1 agrees at 8 bases. Trimming cost V 2 bases and J 4 bases; bases outside gene matches: 9. The CDR3 runs 16 residues. Germline CDR1 and CDR2: SGHDT and YYEEEE. CDR3 protein: CASSFPLDREADTQYF. CDR3 sequence (DNA): TGTGCCAGCAGCTTCCCTTTGGACAGGGAGGCAGATACGCAGTATTTT.

In this sample, this clone turned up a few times. The rearrangement links TRBV9 to TRBJ1-2, with D perhaps TRBD1 (6 bases). The V gene's germline CDR1 is SGDLS and CDR2 YYNGEE. The V and J ends lost 7 bases and 6 bases respectively, with 13 bases between them. The CDR3 covers 12 residues. The CDR3 spells CASGRGADGYTF. DNA of the CDR3: TGTGCCAGCGGTCGGGGGGCCGATGGCTACACCTTC.

The chain joins TRBV4-2 to TRBJ2-7; 11 nucleotides align to TRBD2. With 1 base clipped from V and 5 bases from J, the junction kept 16 bases outside the gene matches. The CDR3 consists of 19 residues. Germline values: CDR1 LGHNA, CDR2 YNFKEQ. The CDR3 sequence is CASSQGVSSGGPPLNEQYF. Written as DNA, the CDR3 is TGTGCCAGCAGCCAAGGGGTATCTAGCGGGGGGCCTCCGTTGAACGAGCAGTACTTC.

The chain recombines TRBV27 with TRBJ1-2; 9 bases are shared with TRBD1. This CDR3 is 13 amino acids long. V trimming: 4 bases; J trimming: 3 bases; junction bases outside the gene matches: 0. CDR1 and CDR2 (germline): MNHEY, SMNVEV (reference sequence). CDR3 bases: TGTGCCAGCAGTTGGACAGGGGACTATGGCTACACCTTC. Translated, it gives CASSWTGDYGYTF.

This clone was seen a few times. The chain couples TRBV2 to TRBJ2-2; 9 bases align to TRBD1. The CDR3 covers 14 residues. Germline-derived CDR1 and CDR2 are SNHLY and FYNNEI. The junction had 7 bases not matched to a gene; V was cut back by 10 bases and J by 4 bases. The CDR3 DNA reads as TGTGCCACCACGGGACAGGGCTCCACCGGGGAGCTGTTTTTT. Amino acids: CATTGQGSTGELFF.

V gene TRBV5-6 combines with J gene TRBJ1-2, with D uncertain. This CDR3 is 13 amino acids long. Germline assignment: CDR1 SGHDT and CDR2 YYEEEE. Trimming shortened V by 1 base and J by 7 bases, and 11 bases separated the two germline ends. The CDR3 sequence is CASSLYGDGGYTF. CDR3 nucleotide sequence: TGTGCCAGCAGCTTGTACGGGGATGGTGGCTACACCTTC. Full variable domain (rest looked up from reference TRBV5-6 and TRBJ1-2): DAGVTQSPTHLIKTRGQQVTLRCSPKSGHDTVSWYQQALGQGPQFIFQYYEEEERQRGNFPDRFSGHQFPNYSSELNVNALLLGDSALYLCASSLYGDGGYTFGSGTRLTVV.

The chain joins TRBV6-1 to TRBJ2-6; 7 bases agree with TRBD1. Trimming took 4 bases from V and 4 from J; bases not matched to a gene: 4. Germline CDR1 reads MNHNS; CDR2 reads SASEGT. The length of the CDR3 is 15 residues. The CDR3, as DNA: TGTGCCAGCAGTGGGGACAGTTTGGGGGCCAACGTCCTGACTTTC. This sequence encodes CASSGDSLGANVLTF.